The 23 T cell receptor beta chains below come from one sample, sequenced in a study of blood T cell repertoires in COVID-19. Generated by immunoSEQ multiplex PCR, the TCRdb table keeps only in-frame clones and is missing some. The sample contains under 100,000 clones, more than 65% of which appear only once. The specimen was peripheral blood. These receptors all come from a woman older than 75 with active or convalescent COVID-19.

This clone was detected once. This rearrangement joins TRBV29-1 to TRBJ1-1, with TRBD1 matching over 7 bases. The length of the CDR3 is 12 residues. Trimming took 4 bases from V and 11 from J; bases not matched to a gene: 10. CDR1 SQVTM and CDR2 ANQGSEA come from the germline V gene. The CDR3 protein is CSVVSTGHQAFF. CDR3 sequence (DNA): TGCAGCGTTGTCTCGACAGGGCACCAGGCTTTCTTT.

The chain is built from TRBV5-4 and TRBJ2-1; weak D call: TRBD1 (5 bases). The V gene's germline CDR1 is SGHNT and CDR2 YYREEE (reference sequence). The CDR3 sequence is 13 residues long. V was clipped by 0 bases and J by 9 bases, with 10 bases between them. The CDR3 sequence: CASSLDIRGEQFF. As DNA, the CDR3 is TGTGCCAGCAGCTTGGACATAAGGGGTGAGCAGTTCTTC.

The chain links TRBV30 to TRBJ2-7; 10 bases agree with TRBD1. Germline CDR1 reads GTSNPN; CDR2 reads SVGIG (reference sequence). V lost 4 bases and J lost 0; bases outside the gene matches: 3. The CDR3 length is 14 residues. The CDR3 loop reads CAWKGQGSSYEQYF. DNA of the CDR3: TGTGCCTGGAAGGGACAGGGGAGCTCCTACGAGCAGTACTTC.

The V and J genes are TRBV6-5 and TRBJ1-3, with 9 bases matching TRBD1. Trimming removed 10 bases from V and 9 bases from J; junction bases left unmatched: 4. Germline V gene sequence: CDR1 MNHEY, CDR2 SVGAGI. The CDR3 sequence is 11 residues long. CDR3 sequence reads: CATTGGVTIYF. The CDR3 bases are TGTGCCACCACAGGGGGCGTCACCATATATTTT.

The chain's CDR3 is CAISEQGGYEQYF. The CDR3 DNA sequence: TGTGCCATCAGTGAACAGGGAGGGTACGAGCAGTACTTC. The chain employs TRBV10-3 and TRBJ2-7; D is perhaps TRBD2 (7 bases). This CDR3 comprises 13 residues. Trimming left V 3 bases short and J 4 bases short, with 10 bases between. The germline gives CDR1 ENHRY, CDR2 SYGVKD.

The chain carries TRBV7-2 and TRBJ1-1; TRBD1 matches 7 bases. Trimming removed 3 bases from V and 10 bases from J; junction bases left unmatched: 11. Germline CDR1 and CDR2: SGHTA and FQGNSA. This CDR3 region has 14 residues. The CDR3 DNA follows: TGTGCCAGCAGCTTCCGACAGGGAGCAAGGGGAGCTTTCTTT. Translated: CASSFRQGARGAFF.

This clone was detected a few times. This sequence joins TRBV18 and TRBJ2-7, with a tentative D call TRBD1 (7 bases). V was trimmed by 3 bases and J by 1 base, leaving 10 bases between them. The CDR3 is 14 residues long. CDR1 and CDR2 from the germline V gene are KGHSH and LQKENI. CDR3 amino acids: CASSPGGQSYEQYF. Written as DNA, the CDR3 is TGTGCCAGCTCACCGGGGGGACAGTCCTACGAGCAGTACTTC.

In this sample, this clone turned up many times. The V call is TRBV11-2, the J call TRBJ2-1; 9 nucleotides agree with TRBD2. The CDR3 covers 15 residues. Germline trimming cut 3 bases from V and 6 bases from J; bases unmatched to any gene: 6. CDR1 and CDR2 from the germline V gene are SGHAT and FQNNGV. The CDR3 sequence: CASSFPGLAVNEQFF. The CDR3 region has the DNA TGTGCCAGCAGCTTCCCGGGACTAGCTGTCAATGAGCAGTTCTTC. The full variable domain, with the rest looked up from reference TRBV11-2 and TRBJ2-1, is EAGVAQSPRYKIIEKRQSVAFWCNPISGHATLYWYQQILGQGPKLLIQFQNNGVVDDSQLPKDRFSAERLKGVDSTLKIQPAKLEDSAVYLCASSFPGLAVNEQFFGPGTRLTVL.

V usage is TRBV5-6 and J usage is TRBJ2-2; D perhaps matches TRBD2 (6 bases). The CDR3 extends over 13 amino acids. The V end was cut by 7 bases, the J end by 3 bases, with 10 bases between. Germline V CDR1 and CDR2: SGHDT, YYEEEE. CDR3 in DNA: TGTGCCAGCGCTCGCGGGGACACCGGGGAGCTGTTTTTT. Protein sequence: CASARGDTGELFF.

The sample holds a few counts of this clone. The chain couples TRBV27 to TRBJ1-1; D is undetermined. CDR1 is MNHEY, CDR2 SMNVEV, per germline (reference sequence). The V and J ends lost 3 bases and 12 bases respectively, with 17 bases between them. CDR3 length: 13 amino acids. CDR3 amino acids: CASSFNGGGRTFF. CDR3 in DNA: TGTGCCAGCAGTTTCAACGGAGGCGGGAGGACTTTCTTT.

The chain carries TRBV3-1 (or the pseudogene TRBV3-2) and TRBJ1-1; D remains ambiguous. V was shortened by 0 bases and J by 1 base, with 9 bases between the two germline ends. This CDR3 has 15 residues. Per the germline V gene, CDR1 is LGHDT and CDR2 is YNNKEL (reference sequence). The DNA for the CDR3 is TGTGCCAGCAGCCAAGATCTGGCCCAGAACACTGAAGCTTTCTTT. This gives the protein CASSQDLAQNTEAFF.

The chain employs TRBV7-9 and TRBJ1-6; 9 bases align to TRBD1. The length of the CDR3 is 14 residues. Trimming removed 5 bases from V and 10 bases from J; junction bases left unmatched: 6. Germline V gene sequence: CDR1 SEHNR, CDR2 FQNEAQ (reference sequence). The CDR3 protein is CASSHGTGKSPLHF. The CDR3 DNA sequence: TGTGCCAGCAGCCACGGGACAGGGAAATCACCCCTCCACTTT.

This clone has a single count. V gene TRBV24-1 combines with J gene TRBJ2-3; D is unresolved. The CDR3 has 15 amino acids. The V end was cut by 4 bases, the J end by 1 base, with 11 bases between. Germline V gene sequence: CDR1 KGHDR, CDR2 SFDVKD. DNA of the CDR3: TGTGCCACCAGTGACCCGTCCCCAGGCACAGATACGCAGTATTTT. Its translation: CATSDPSPGTDTQYF.

The chain has TRBV9 and TRBJ1-4; 8 nucleotides line up with TRBD1. The germline CDR1 and CDR2 sequences are SGDLS and YYNGEE. V shed 0 bases, J shed 8 bases, and the junction held 6 bases outside the gene matches. This CDR3 is built from 15 residues. CDR3 amino acids: CASSVGTGNGEKLFF. The DNA for the CDR3 is TGTGCCAGCAGCGTAGGGACAGGGAATGGCGAAAAACTGTTTTTT.

The sample holds one count of this clone. The chain joins TRBV6-5 to TRBJ1-2; tentative D call: TRBD1 (5 bases). This CDR3 has 14 amino acids. Germline V CDR1 and CDR2: MNHEY, SVGAGI. Deletions cut 7 bases from V and 3 bases from J, with 15 bases between. The CDR3 region is CASKLTAAHYGYTF. The CDR3, as DNA: TGTGCCAGCAAACTGACAGCAGCTCACTATGGCTACACCTTC.

This sequence joins TRBV5-1 and TRBJ1-2; possible D gene TRBD1, 6 bases. The CDR3 length is 18 residues. Germline loops: CDR1 SGHRS, CDR2 YFSETQ. The ends were cut back, 4 bases at V and 0 bases at J, with 22 bases in the middle. CDR3 residues: CASSTTLSGTTTNYGYTF. The CDR3 DNA sequence: TGCGCCAGCAGCACCACCCTCTCCGGGACAACTACTAACTATGGCTACACCTTC. Full variable domain (rest looked up from reference TRBV5-1 and TRBJ1-2): KAGVTQTPRYLIKTRGQQVTLSCSPISGHRSVSWYQQTPGQGLQFLFEYFSETQRNKGNFPGRFSGRQFSNSRSEMNVSTLELGDSALYLCASSTTLSGTTTNYGYTFGSGTRLTVV.

The chain couples TRBV7-2 to TRBJ1-1, with D possibly TRBD1 on 5 matching bases. Germline lookup yields CDR1 SGHTA and CDR2 FQGNSA. V lost 5 bases to trimming and J lost 3 bases, with 10 bases between them. The CDR3 covers 13 residues. CDR3 coding DNA: TGTGCCAGCAGCCGGGCCAGGGACACTGAAGCTTTCTTT. It is translated as CASSRARDTEAFF.

V is TRBV9 and J is TRBJ2-1, with 7 bases identical to TRBD1. The ends lost 4 bases at V and 5 bases at J; junction bases unmatched: 6. The V gene's germline CDR1 is SGDLS and CDR2 YYNGEE. The CDR3 is 14 amino acids. CDR3 sequence reads: CASSSPGTDNEQFF. The CDR3, as DNA: TGTGCCAGCAGCTCCCCGGGGACAGACAATGAGCAGTTCTTC. Supplemented by reference TRBV9 and TRBJ2-1, the full variable domain reads DSGVTQTPKHLITATGQRVTLRCSPRSGDLSVYWYQQSLDQGLQFLIQYYNGEERAKGNILERFSAQQFPDLHSELNLSSLELGDSALYFCASSSPGTDNEQFFGPGTRLTVL.

The sample holds many counts of this clone. The chain has TRBV11-2 and TRBJ2-7, with 8 nucleotides matching TRBD2. V dropped 3 bases and J dropped 2; count of bases not matched to a gene: 9. The length of the CDR3 is 16 residues. CDR1 is SGHAT and CDR2 is FQNNGV in the germline V gene. DNA of the CDR3: TGTGCCAGCAGCTTCATGTCAAGCGGGGGAACCTACGAGCAGTACTTC. It codes for CASSFMSSGGTYEQYF.

This clone was recorded many times. CDR3 bases: TGCGCCAGCAGCTTGGTTGCAGGGGGAACCGGGGAGCTGTTTTTT. Amino acids: CASSLVAGGTGELFF. This rearrangement joins TRBV5-1 to TRBJ2-2, with TRBD1 matching over 7 bases. The CDR3 contains 15 residues. Germline-derived CDR1 and CDR2 are SGHRS and YFSETQ. With V trimmed by 0 bases and J by 5 bases, 4 bases remained unmatched.

The gene calls are TRBV11-2 and TRBJ1-5; 9 positions match TRBD1. Losses at the gene ends were 5 bases for V and 0 bases for J; bases not matched to a gene: 5. This CDR3 spans 16 amino acids. The germline CDR1 and CDR2 sequences are SGHAT and FQNNGV. Here the CDR3 DNA reads TGTGCCAGCAGCCCAGGGACAGGGTATAGCAATCAGCCCCAGCATTTT. As protein: CASSPGTGYSNQPQHF.

The rearrangement links TRBV6-1 to TRBJ2-7; possibly TRBD1 for D (5 bases). Germline V CDR1 and CDR2: MNHNS, SASEGT. V was cut by 0 bases and J by 1 base, with 7 bases left in between. CDR3 length equals 14 residues. The CDR3, as DNA: TGTGCCAGCAGTGAAGCTGACAGTTCCTACGAGCAGTACTTC. It encodes CASSEADSSYEQYF.

The chain employs TRBV6-5 and TRBJ2-3, with a tentative D call TRBD2 (5 bases). There are 15 residues in the CDR3. Looked up from germline, CDR1 is MNHEY and CDR2 is SVGAGI. V gave up 0 bases and J gave up 2 bases, with 9 bases separating them. In nucleotides, the CDR3 is TGTGCCAGCAGTTACTCGAGGGCCCCCACAGATACGCAGTATTTT. Its protein is CASSYSRAPTDTQYF.